The clone carrying this T cell receptor (beta chain) was counted a few times. The antigen remains undetermined. This entry is derived from a study of T cell repertoires in cytomegalovirus infection. TCRdb re-called the reads through MiXCR, storing one row per CDR3 protein. The data show hundreds of thousands of distinct CDR3 sequences, about 30% seen once. Study outcomes and limitations: Dominating the ex vivo response were TCR beta clonotypes that were CMV-specific and HLA-C-restricted.

The CDR3 is made up of 14 amino acids. The germline CDR1 and CDR2 sequences are SGHTA and FQGNSA. Trimming at V came to 1 base and at J to 3 bases, leaving 2 bases not matched to a gene. The sample consisted of cultured PBMCs, taken from culture after CMV antigen stimulation. This receptor was obtained from a human donor in good health (CMV status not recorded). Some clones in this sample may be carry-over from other donors' samples. The chain employs TRBV7-2 and TRBJ2-5; 7 nucleotides match TRBD1. The CDR3 is CASSLGGQKETQYF. The CDR3 DNA reads as TGTGCCAGCAGCTTAGGGGGACAGAAAGAGACCCAGTACTTC.